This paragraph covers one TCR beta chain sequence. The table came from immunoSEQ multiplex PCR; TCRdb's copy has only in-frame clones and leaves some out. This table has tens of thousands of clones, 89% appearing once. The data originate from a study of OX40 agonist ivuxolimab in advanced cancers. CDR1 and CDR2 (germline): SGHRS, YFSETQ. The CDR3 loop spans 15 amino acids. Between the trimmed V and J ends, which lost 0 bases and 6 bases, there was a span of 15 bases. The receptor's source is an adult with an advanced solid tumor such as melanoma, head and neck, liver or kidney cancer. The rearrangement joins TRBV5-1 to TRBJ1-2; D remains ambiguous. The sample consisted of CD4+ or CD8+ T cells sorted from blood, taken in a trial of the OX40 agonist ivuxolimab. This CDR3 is CASSLGLTNLDGYTF. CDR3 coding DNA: TGCGCCAGCAGCTTGGGCCTGACAAATTTGGATGGCTACACCTTC.